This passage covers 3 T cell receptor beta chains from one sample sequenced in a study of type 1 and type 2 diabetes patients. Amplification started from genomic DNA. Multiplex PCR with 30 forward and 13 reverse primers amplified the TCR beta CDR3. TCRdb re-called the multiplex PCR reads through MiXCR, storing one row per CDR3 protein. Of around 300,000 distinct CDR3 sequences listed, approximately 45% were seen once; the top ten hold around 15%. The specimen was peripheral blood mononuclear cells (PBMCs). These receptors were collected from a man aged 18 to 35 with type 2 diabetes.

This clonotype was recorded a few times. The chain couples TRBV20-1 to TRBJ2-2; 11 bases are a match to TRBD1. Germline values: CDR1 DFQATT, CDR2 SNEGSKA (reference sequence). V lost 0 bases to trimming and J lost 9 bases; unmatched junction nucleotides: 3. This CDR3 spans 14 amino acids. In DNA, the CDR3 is TGCAGTGCTAGAGAGGGACAGGGGGGCCGGGAGCTGTTTTTT. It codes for CSAREGQGGRELFF.

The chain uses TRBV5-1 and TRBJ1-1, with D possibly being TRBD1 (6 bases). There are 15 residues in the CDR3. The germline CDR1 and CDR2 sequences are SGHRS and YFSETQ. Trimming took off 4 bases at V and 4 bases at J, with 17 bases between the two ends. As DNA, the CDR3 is TGCGCCAGCAGCCGGACAGCCCTGGGGCCCACTGAAGCTTTCTTT. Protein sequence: CASSRTALGPTEAFF. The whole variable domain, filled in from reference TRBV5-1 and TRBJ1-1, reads KAGVTQTPRYLIKTRGQQVTLSCSPISGHRSVSWYQQTPGQGLQFLFEYFSETQRNKGNFPGRFSGRQFSNSRSEMNVSTLELGDSALYLCASSRTALGPTEAFFGQGTRLTVV.

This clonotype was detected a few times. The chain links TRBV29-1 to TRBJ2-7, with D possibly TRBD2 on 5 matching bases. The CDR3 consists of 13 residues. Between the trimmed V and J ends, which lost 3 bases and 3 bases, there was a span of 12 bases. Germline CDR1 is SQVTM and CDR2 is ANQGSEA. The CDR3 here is CSVEVAGFYEQYF. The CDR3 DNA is TGCAGCGTTGAGGTCGCGGGCTTCTACGAGCAGTACTTC.